The 32 T cell receptor beta chains listed next were all sequenced from one sample in a study of shared clonotypes between healthy human individuals. Data came from immunoSEQ multiplex PCR; TCRdb stores just in-frame clones and leaves some out. The table has about 1.5 million clones, about 98% seen once; the top ten hold about 0.45%. Sequencing was performed on naive CD4+ T cells sorted from blood. Subset given: CD45RA+ positively selected. The receptors shown here come from a man in his thirties or forties in good health.

This clone was detected only once. The chain links TRBV15 to TRBJ2-1; D not certain. CDR1 is LNHNV, CDR2 YYDKDF, per germline (reference sequence). The V gene lost 1 base and the J gene lost 0 bases, with 4 bases spanning the gap. The CDR3 loop spans 14 amino acids. The CDR3 here is CATSRASSYNEQFF. The CDR3 DNA sequence: TGTGCCACCAGCAGAGCGAGCTCCTACAATGAGCAGTTCTTC.

The chain uses TRBV4-1 and TRBJ1-1, with TRBD1 identical over 7 bases. Germline V gene sequence: CDR1 MGHRA, CDR2 YSYEKL. The CDR3 extends over 16 amino acids. The V gene end was trimmed by 3 bases and the J gene end by 1 base; junction bases not matched to a gene: 8. CDR3 amino acids: CASSHPPGQTNTEAFF. Written as DNA, the CDR3 is TGCGCCAGCAGCCACCCCCCGGGACAGACGAACACTGAAGCTTTCTTT.

The J gene is TRBJ1-5, the V gene TRBV4-3; D unresolved. V was trimmed by 0 bases and J by 0 bases, leaving 3 bases between them. Germline CDR1 LGHNA, CDR2 YSLEER. The length of the CDR3 is 14 residues. The CDR3 DNA reads as TGCGCCAGCAGCCAAGACACTAGCAATCAGCCCCAGCATTTT. It is translated as CASSQDTSNQPQHF.

The chain carries TRBV7-9 and TRBJ1-1; tentative D call: TRBD1 (5 bases). The V end lost 4 bases, the J end lost 1 base, and 13 bases lay between the germline ends. The CDR3 extends over 15 amino acids. The germline CDR1 and CDR2 sequences are SEHNR and FQNEAQ (reference sequence). The CDR3 DNA reads as TGTGCCAGCAGCTCGGGGACGAGTTGGAACACTGAAGCTTTCTTT. Translating gives CASSSGTSWNTEAFF.

J is TRBJ2-7 and V is TRBV27; perhaps TRBD1 as D (7 bases). V dropped 0 bases and J dropped 6 bases, with 15 bases sitting between them. Germline CDR1 MNHEY, CDR2 SMNVEV (reference sequence). This CDR3 contains 15 residues. CDR3 protein: CASSLSRDRPSEQYF. CDR3 nucleotides: TGTGCCAGCAGTTTATCGCGGGACAGACCCTCCGAGCAGTACTTC.

On this clone: The same CDR3 can be traced to other DNA sequences in this sample. The J gene is TRBJ2-3, the V gene TRBV29-1; tentative D call: TRBD2 (6 bases). CDR3 length equals 12 residues. CDR1 SQVTM and CDR2 ANQGSEA come from the germline V gene. V was trimmed by 6 bases and J by 1 base, leaving 8 bases between them. CDR3 amino acids: CSVGGGTDTQYF. DNA of the CDR3: TGCAGCGTGGGGGGAGGCACAGATACGCAGTATTTT.

This rearrangement joins TRBV2 to TRBJ1-3; 7 positions agree with TRBD1. Germline V gene lookup returns CDR1 SNHLY and CDR2 FYNNEI. V gave up 9 bases and J gave up 0 bases; unmatched junction bases: 2. CDR3 length: 13 residues. The CDR3 DNA reads as TGTGCCAGTGGACAGGCCTCTGGAAACACCATATATTTT. Encoded protein: CASGQASGNTIYF.

This clone was seen once. The genes are TRBV19 and TRBJ1-3; D call uncertain. The CDR3 is 18 amino acids. Germline V gene data show CDR1 as LNHDA and CDR2 as SQIVND (reference sequence). Trimming shortened V by 5 bases and J by 0 bases, and 20 bases separated the two germline ends. CDR3 nucleotides: TGTGCCAGTAGTTTCGGTTGGCAGCTTTATAACTCTGGAAACACCATATATTTT. This codes for CASSFGWQLYNSGNTIYF. Full variable domain (rest looked up from reference TRBV19 and TRBJ1-3): DGGITQSPKYLFRKEGQNVTLSCEQNLNHDAMYWYRQDPGQGLRLIYYSQIVNDFQKGDIAEGYSVSREKKESFPLTVTSAQKNPTAFYLCASSFGWQLYNSGNTIYFGEGSWLTVV.

The chain employs TRBV9 and TRBJ2-7; 9 positions match TRBD2. The CDR3 spans 15 residues. Germline assignment: CDR1 SGDLS and CDR2 YYNGEE. Trimming cost V 4 bases and J 6 bases; bases outside gene matches: 11. As DNA, the CDR3 is TGTGCCAGCAGCACCATAGCGGGAGTAACAGGCGAGCAGTACTTC. Its translation is CASSTIAGVTGEQYF.

This chain joins TRBV11-2 and TRBJ2-1; 12 nucleotides line up with TRBD2. In germline, CDR1 is SGHAT, CDR2 FQNNGV. The junction had 4 bases not matched to a gene; V was cut back by 5 bases and J by 2 bases. The CDR3 consists of 16 residues. The CDR3 DNA sequence: TGTGCCAGCAGCAGGACTAGCGGGATGGCCTACAATGAGCAGTTCTTC. Amino acid sequence: CASSRTSGMAYNEQFF.

The rearrangement uses TRBV5-5 and TRBJ2-5; TRBD1 aligns across 8 bases. With 0 bases clipped from V and 4 bases from J, the junction kept 14 bases outside the gene matches. CDR1 SGHKS and CDR2 YYEKEE come from the germline V gene (reference sequence). The CDR3 totals 18 residues. CDR3 amino acids: CASSLAPLTGVGGETQYF. The CDR3 nucleotides are TGTGCCAGCAGCTTGGCACCCCTGACAGGGGTGGGCGGAGAGACCCAGTACTTC.

The rearrangement links TRBV5-4 to TRBJ2-5; D might be TRBD2 (6 bases). The germline V gene has CDR1 SGHNT and CDR2 YYREEE (reference sequence). The CDR3 has 13 amino acids. V was trimmed by 4 bases and J by 3 bases, leaving 10 bases between them. The CDR3 coding sequence is TGTGCCAGCAGCCGGCGGGACGAAGAGACCCAGTACTTC. It specifies CASSRRDEETQYF.

V and J are TRBV11-2 and TRBJ1-4; D gene uncertain. V lost 5 bases and J 3 bases, leaving 16 bases between the germline ends. The CDR3 extends over 16 amino acids. The germline CDR1 and CDR2 sequences are SGHAT and FQNNGV. This chain's CDR3 is CASSPGNRSPNEKLFF. The CDR3 region has the DNA TGTGCCAGCAGCCCGGGGAACCGGAGTCCTAATGAAAAACTGTTTTTT.

The rearrangement joins TRBV5-1 to TRBJ2-1; 7 bases match TRBD1. The junction had 15 bases not matched to a gene; V was cut back by 2 bases and J by 7 bases. Germline V gene sequence: CDR1 SGHRS, CDR2 YFSETQ. The length of the CDR3 is 17 residues. This CDR3 is CASSFDRAGSIRNEQFF. CDR3 bases: TGCGCCAGCAGCTTTGACAGGGCTGGGTCTATACGGAATGAGCAGTTCTTC.

V is TRBV5-1 and J is TRBJ2-7; no definite D call. Germline V gene data show CDR1 as SGHRS and CDR2 as YFSETQ. V lost 1 base and J lost 5, with 10 bases in between. The CDR3 is made up of 13 amino acids. CDR3 sequence reads: CASSLREINEQYF. Here the CDR3 DNA reads TGCGCCAGCAGCTTGAGGGAAATCAACGAGCAGTACTTC.

The chain carries TRBV6-1 and TRBJ2-3, with a weak D call TRBD2 (6 bases). CDR3 length equals 16 residues. CDR1 is MNHNS and CDR2 is SASEGT in the germline V gene. Trimming took 2 bases from V and 2 from J, leaving 14 bases between them. The CDR3 coding sequence is TGTGCCAGCAGTGAACTCTTTAGCGGCTCCACAGATACGCAGTATTTT. This gives the protein CASSELFSGSTDTQYF.

The chain recombines TRBV15 with TRBJ1-1; D perhaps matches TRBD1 (5 bases). The CDR3 spans 15 residues. The V gene's germline CDR1 is LNHNV and CDR2 YYDKDF (reference sequence). Trimming took 4 bases from V and 7 from J, leaving 19 bases between them. The CDR3 spells CATSKIRAGGFEAFF. As DNA, the CDR3 is TGTGCCACCAGCAAAATCAGGGCAGGAGGGTTTGAAGCTTTCTTT.

The rearrangement joins TRBV5-1 to TRBJ2-1, with 12 bases matching TRBD2. V was clipped by 4 bases and J by 4 bases; unmatched bases: 3. CDR1 and CDR2 from the germline V gene are SGHRS and YFSETQ. The CDR3 covers 15 residues. The CDR3 bases are TGCGCCAGCAGCAACGGGACTAGCGGGTACAATGAGCAGTTCTTC. Its protein product is CASSNGTSGYNEQFF.

This chain joins TRBV5-4 and TRBJ2-1; D may correspond to TRBD1 or TRBD2 (5 bases each). The CDR3 runs 16 residues. Trimming removed 7 bases at V and 6 bases at J, with 23 bases between. CDR1 is SGHNT and CDR2 is YYREEE in the germline V gene (reference sequence). CDR3 nucleotide sequence: TGTGCCAGCGAGGGGAATTGGCAATCAAGCCGCAATGAGCAGTTCTTC. This translates into CASEGNWQSSRNEQFF. Variable domain in full (rest from reference TRBV5-4 and TRBJ2-1): ETGVTQSPTHLIKTRGQQVTLRCSSQSGHNTVSWYQQALGQGPQFIFQYYREEENGRGNFPPRFSGLQFPNYSSELNVNALELDDSALYLCASEGNWQSSRNEQFFGPGTRLTVL.

The gene calls are TRBV19 and TRBJ1-5; D ambiguous. CDR3 length: 15 amino acids. Trimming took off 9 bases at V and 3 bases at J, with 18 bases between the two ends. CDR1 is LNHDA and CDR2 is SQIVND in the germline V gene (reference sequence). The CDR3 reads CASIRTPGINQPQHF. CDR3 in DNA: TGTGCCAGCATCCGGACGCCCGGAATCAATCAGCCCCAGCATTTT.

CDR3 loop: CASSQGFGLAQYSYQETQYF. In DNA, the CDR3 is TGCGCCAGCAGCCAAGGATTCGGACTAGCACAATACTCGTACCAAGAGACCCAGTACTTC. V and J are TRBV4-1 and TRBJ2-5, with 8 bases that match TRBD2. Germline lookup yields CDR1 MGHRA and CDR2 YSYEKL. CDR3 length: 20 residues. V dropped 1 base and J dropped 0; count of bases not matched to a gene: 16.

The gene calls are TRBV7-9 and TRBJ2-5, with 8 bases that match TRBD1. V was clipped by 5 bases and J by 5 bases; unmatched bases: 7. Germline V gene lookup returns CDR1 SEHNR and CDR2 FQNEAQ (reference sequence). This CDR3 spans 14 amino acids. CDR3 loop: CASSPRDRGETQYF. The CDR3 DNA reads TGTGCCAGCAGCCCCCGCGACAGGGGTGAGACCCAGTACTTC.

The chain recombines TRBV23-1 with TRBJ2-6; 7 bases agree with TRBD1. TRBV23-1 is placed among ORFs of uncertain function. The CDR3 consists of 19 residues. V was pared by 11 bases and J by 0 bases, with 19 bases of the junction left unmatched. This CDR3 reads CAFVPLRDSVNSGANVLTF. The CDR3 nucleotides read TGCGCCTTCGTTCCTCTTAGGGACAGCGTGAACTCTGGGGCCAACGTCCTGACTTTC.

The CDR3 coding sequence is TGTGCCAGCAGCTTATGGAACACCGGGGAGCTGTTTTTT. Translation: CASSLWNTGELFF. V gene TRBV7-2 combines with J gene TRBJ2-2; D gene unclear. V was shortened by 2 bases and J by 1 base, with 2 bases between the two germline ends. Germline assignment: CDR1 SGHTA and CDR2 FQGNSA. The CDR3 is made up of 13 amino acids.

The rearrangement uses TRBV28 and TRBJ2-3, with TRBD1 matching 9 bases. CDR3 length: 15 residues. J was trimmed by 3 bases and V by 2 bases; bases with no gene match: 3. Germline V gene data show CDR1 as MDHEN and CDR2 as SYDVKM. CDR3 sequence (DNA): TGTGCCAGCAGTTTACCACAGGGGGCAACAGATACGCAGTATTTT. The encoded protein is CASSLPQGATDTQYF.

The V gene is TRBV7-2, the J gene TRBJ2-5; D might be TRBD2 (5 bases). The V gene lost 5 bases and the J gene lost 6 bases, with 10 bases spanning the gap. CDR1 SGHTA and CDR2 FQGNSA come from the germline V gene. The CDR3 runs to 12 residues. CDR3 DNA sequence: TGTGCCAGCAGCCCTGGAGGAAAGACCCAGTACTTC. It encodes CASSPGGKTQYF.

V is TRBV19 and J is TRBJ2-5; maybe TRBD1 (6 bases). Germline V gene data show CDR1 as LNHDA and CDR2 as SQIVND (reference sequence). V was shortened by 5 bases and J by 3 bases, with 16 bases between the two germline ends. The CDR3 has 15 residues. CDR3 DNA sequence: TGTGCCAGTAGTCCCTCCCGGTGGGACAAAGAGACCCAGTACTTC. Protein sequence: CASSPSRWDKETQYF. The full variable domain, its missing parts supplied by reference TRBV19 and TRBJ2-5, is DGGITQSPKYLFRKEGQNVTLSCEQNLNHDAMYWYRQDPGQGLRLIYYSQIVNDFQKGDIAEGYSVSREKKESFPLTVTSAQKNPTAFYLCASSPSRWDKETQYFGPGTRLLVL.

This clone was seen only once. CDR3 region: CASSFAGSTDTQYF. The CDR3 DNA follows: TGTGCCAGCAGCTTTGCCGGGAGCACAGATACGCAGTATTTT. V gene TRBV7-2 combines with J gene TRBJ2-3; D is ambiguous. Germline V lookup: CDR1 SGHTA, CDR2 FQGNSA. With 3 bases removed from V and 0 bases from J, the gap between germline ends came to 7 bases. The CDR3 covers 14 residues.

This chain uses TRBV9 with TRBJ1-5; D not resolved. V lost 0 bases and J 3 bases, leaving 7 bases between the germline ends. CDR1 SGDLS and CDR2 YYNGEE come from the germline V gene. This CDR3 region has 14 residues. In DNA, the CDR3 is TGTGCCAGCAGCGTAGGGAACGTCAATCAGCCCCAGCATTTT. Translating it yields CASSVGNVNQPQHF.

V usage is TRBV7-9 and J usage is TRBJ2-1, with D possibly matching TRBD1 (6 bases). V lost 6 bases and J 11 bases, leaving 11 bases between the germline ends. This CDR3 has 11 amino acids. CDR1 is SEHNR, CDR2 FQNEAQ, per germline (reference sequence). The CDR3 coding sequence is TGTGCCAGCAGTTCAGGGGTACAGCAGTTCTTC. It encodes CASSSGVQQFF.

Of note for this clone: The junction and the germline gene differ at one end; a read error may be behind it. V usage is TRBV7-8 and J usage is TRBJ2-1; unclear D gene. CDR1 and CDR2 (germline): SGHVS, FQNEAQ. The CDR3 runs 13 residues. CDR3: CASSPLGYSEQFF. In nucleotides, the CDR3 is TGTGCCAGCAGCCCACTGGGGTACAGTGAGCAGTTCTTC. Full variable domain (missing parts from reference TRBV7-8 and TRBJ2-1): GAGVSQSPRYKVAKRGQDVALRCDPISGHVSLFWYQQALGQGPEFLTYFQNEAQLDKSGLPSDRFFAERPEGSVSTLKIQRTQQEDSAVYLCASSPLGYSEQFFGPGTRLTVL.

V is TRBV7-3 and J is TRBJ2-1; 13 nucleotides align to TRBD2. The CDR3 is made up of 16 amino acids. With V trimmed by 5 bases and J by 8 bases, 9 bases remained unmatched. Germline V lookup: CDR1 SGHTA, CDR2 FQGTGA. CDR3 sequence reads: CASSKQLAGGMHEQFF. CDR3 sequence (DNA): TGTGCCAGCAGCAAGCAACTAGCGGGAGGGATGCATGAGCAGTTCTTC.